Listed here are 8 T cell receptor beta chains from one sample, sequenced in a study of blood T cell repertoires in COVID-19. Using immunoSEQ multiplex PCR, the repertoire was profiled, and TCRdb retains in-frame clones only, with some absent. The data hold 310,000 or so clones, with over 75% observed a single time. The sequenced sample consisted of PBMCs or T cells enriched from blood (not recorded which). Every receptor here comes from a woman younger than 45 who had recovered from COVID-19.

This clone was observed a few times. V usage is TRBV19 and J usage is TRBJ2-7, with 10 nucleotides matching TRBD2. The CDR3 spans 16 residues. V shed 4 bases, J shed 0 bases, and the junction held 6 bases outside the gene matches. Germline V gene lookup returns CDR1 LNHDA and CDR2 SQIVND (reference sequence). CDR3 residues: CASSTGTSDHSYEQYF. The CDR3 nucleotides read TGTGCCAGTAGTACCGGGACTAGCGACCACTCCTACGAGCAGTACTTC.

This clone was counted only a few times. The CDR3 bases are TGTGCCAGCAGTGGGGGGTCCTCTGGCTACACCTTC. This codes for CASSGGSSGYTF. The chain recombines TRBV28 with TRBJ1-2; a possible D gene is TRBD1 (5 bases). CDR3 length: 12 amino acids. CDR1 is MDHEN, CDR2 SYDVKM, per germline. V was clipped by 5 bases and J by 7 bases, with 11 bases between them.

In the case of this clone: Germline is not matched at one junction end, which may reflect a read error. The DNA for the CDR3 is TGTGCCGGCAGCCCATCGAGGACAGGGAGCGGCTACACCTTC. It is translated as CAGSPSRTGSGYTF. This chain connects TRBV6-5 to TRBJ1-2, with 8 bases that match TRBD1. The CDR3 loop spans 14 amino acids. Germline V CDR1 and CDR2: MNHEY, SVGAGI.

This clone was counted once. As DNA, the CDR3 is TGTGCCAGCAGTGATCCCGGGAGGAGAACCGGGGAGCTGTTTTTT. Its translation: CASSDPGRRTGELFF. The rearrangement links TRBV2 to TRBJ2-2, with TRBD2 matching 7 bases. CDR3 size: 15 residues. Germline V lookup: CDR1 SNHLY, CDR2 FYNNEI. V lost 3 bases, J lost 5 bases, and 6 bases stayed unmatched.

This chain connects TRBV7-2 to TRBJ2-3; 11 bases are shared with TRBD2. Germline V gene sequence: CDR1 SGHTA, CDR2 FQGNSA. With V trimmed by 5 bases and J by 6 bases, 13 bases remained unmatched. This CDR3 spans 17 amino acids. CDR3 protein: CASSHQISGRAMDTQYF. The CDR3 region has the DNA TGTGCCAGCAGCCACCAGATTAGCGGGAGGGCCATGGATACGCAGTATTTT.

J is TRBJ2-1 and V is TRBV5-1, with TRBD2 matching 9 bases. The CDR3 consists of 19 residues. Germline loops: CDR1 SGHRS, CDR2 YFSETQ. The V segment lost 4 bases and the J segment 5 bases; nucleotides outside the gene matches: 19. The CDR3 spells CASSRWAVGAGGYDNEQFF. For the CDR3, the DNA is TGCGCCAGCAGCCGATGGGCGGTAGGAGCGGGAGGCTATGACAATGAGCAGTTCTTC.

This rearrangement joins TRBV3-1 (or the pseudogene TRBV3-2) to TRBJ2-3; 9 bases fit TRBD2. The V segment lost 4 bases and the J segment 6 bases; nucleotides outside the gene matches: 14. Germline V gene data show CDR1 as LGHDT and CDR2 as YNNKEL (reference sequence). CDR3 length equals 17 residues. The DNA for the CDR3 is TGTGCCAGCAGCCGACCCTCGGGGCGGGAGGGCCCGGATACGCAGTATTTT. It is translated as CASSRPSGREGPDTQYF.

The gene calls are TRBV2 and TRBJ1-2, with 8 bases lining up with TRBD1. Trimming removed 5 bases from V and 0 bases from J; junction bases left unmatched: 5. Looked up from germline, CDR1 is SNHLY and CDR2 is FYNNEI. There are 15 residues in the CDR3. This chain's CDR3 is CASSRQTGANYGYTF. CDR3 coding DNA: TGTGCCAGCAGTAGACAGACAGGGGCTAACTATGGCTACACCTTC.